The 15 T cell receptor beta chains listed next were all sequenced from one sample in a study of blood T cell repertoires in COVID-19. Assay: immunoSEQ multiplex PCR; the TCRdb copy retains only in-frame clones and omits some. The data contain hundreds of thousands of clones, roughly 91% of them singletons. The specimen was peripheral blood. The receptor set was obtained from a woman aged 25 to 39 with acute or convalescent COVID-19.

The chain recombines TRBV6-4 with TRBJ1-6; tentatively, D is TRBD1 (5 bases). V lost 5 bases and J 7 bases, leaving 12 bases between the germline ends. CDR1 and CDR2 from the germline V gene are MRHNA and SNTAGT. The CDR3 loop spans 14 amino acids. CDR3 in DNA: TGTGCCAGCAGTTCGACAGCGCAGAATTCACCCCTCCACTTT. Amino acid sequence: CASSSTAQNSPLHF.

Comments on this clone: The junction differs from germline at one of its ends, possibly a read error. The CDR3 DNA reads as TGTGCCACCAGTGGGAGTACTAGCGGCATCTACGAGCAGTACTTC. This sequence encodes CATSGSTSGIYEQYF. The chain links TRBV28 to TRBJ2-7; TRBD2 matches 8 bases. Germline V gives CDR1 MDHEN, CDR2 SYDVKM. There are 15 residues in the CDR3.

The chain combines TRBV7-6 with TRBJ2-1; the match to TRBD2 covers 16 bases. This CDR3 comprises 15 residues. The V and J ends lost 5 bases and 8 bases, in that order; junction bases with no gene match: 3. Germline V lookup: CDR1 SGHVS, CDR2 FNYEAQ. This chain's CDR3 is CASSTGTSGRDEQFF. For the CDR3, the DNA is TGTGCCAGCAGCACAGGGACTAGCGGGAGGGATGAGCAGTTCTTC.

The chain's CDR3 is CATSRGPTQGDEKLFF. CDR3 bases: TGTGCCACCAGCAGAGGCCCCACGCAGGGGGATGAAAAACTGTTTTTT. This chain joins TRBV15 and TRBJ1-4; 7 bases map to TRBD1. The V gene end was trimmed by 1 base and the J gene end by 6 bases; junction bases not matched to a gene: 8. CDR1 is LNHNV and CDR2 is YYDKDF in the germline V gene (reference sequence). The CDR3 length is 16 residues.

This sequence joins TRBV3-1 (or the pseudogene TRBV3-2) and TRBJ2-2; D is undetermined. CDR1 is LGHDT, CDR2 YNNKEL, per germline (reference sequence). The CDR3 is 14 amino acids. V lost 0 bases and J 6 bases, leaving 8 bases between the germline ends. The CDR3 region has the DNA TGTGCCAGCAGCCAAGATCACTCTCCCGGGGAGCTGTTTTTT. It is translated as CASSQDHSPGELFF.

CDR3 residues: CASSLRGTSGGLETQYF. The CDR3 DNA follows: TGTGCCAGCAGCCTCCGCGGGACTAGCGGGGGGTTAGAGACCCAGTACTTC. V gene TRBV11-2 combines with J gene TRBJ2-5; TRBD2 agrees at 15 bases. Per the germline V gene, CDR1 is SGHAT and CDR2 is FQNNGV. The CDR3 covers 17 residues. V shed 5 bases, J shed 4 bases, and the junction held 8 bases outside the gene matches.

The V gene is TRBV5-4, the J gene TRBJ2-1; the D gene is possibly TRBD1 (5 bases). The CDR3 sequence is 12 residues long. The V end was cut by 5 bases, the J end by 6 bases, with 9 bases between. Germline CDR1 reads SGHNT; CDR2 reads YYREEE (reference sequence). CDR3 nucleotides: TGTGCCAGCAGTAGGCAGGGCAATGAGCAGTTCTTC. Protein product: CASSRQGNEQFF. Full variable domain (outside the CDR3, taken from reference TRBV5-4 and TRBJ2-1): ETGVTQSPTHLIKTRGQQVTLRCSSQSGHNTVSWYQQALGQGPQFIFQYYREEENGRGNFPPRFSGLQFPNYSSELNVNALELDDSALYLCASSRQGNEQFFGPGTRLTVL.

J is TRBJ2-1 and V is TRBV29-1; TRBD2 matches 12 bases. CDR1 and CDR2 from the germline V gene are SQVTM and ANQGSEA. The V and J ends lost 4 bases and 0 bases, in that order; junction bases with no gene match: 4. The CDR3 sequence is 16 residues long. CDR3 sequence: CSVGLAGDISYNEQFF. The CDR3 nucleotides read TGCAGCGTTGGACTAGCGGGAGACATCTCCTACAATGAGCAGTTCTTC.

This chain joins TRBV11-2 and TRBJ1-1; maybe TRBD1 (5 bases). Germline V lookup: CDR1 SGHAT, CDR2 FQNNGV. The CDR3 contains 15 residues. Trimming took off 1 base at V and 0 bases at J, with 9 bases between the two ends. The chain's CDR3 is CASSLVTGLNTEAFF. In DNA, the CDR3 is TGTGCCAGCAGCTTAGTAACAGGCCTGAACACTGAAGCTTTCTTT.

In its sample, this clone was seen a few times. DNA of the CDR3: TGTGCCAGCCAGACAGGCTCTGAAGCTTTCTTT. Amino acids: CASQTGSEAFF. V is TRBV6-6 and J is TRBJ1-1; a weak D match, TRBD1 (6 bases). CDR1 is MNHNY, CDR2 SVGAGI, per germline (reference sequence). V lost 8 bases and J lost 6, with 10 bases in between. This CDR3 is built from 11 residues.

The chain couples TRBV6-5 to TRBJ2-7; the match to TRBD1 covers 7 bases. CDR1 and CDR2 from the germline V gene are MNHEY and SVGAGI. Losses at the gene ends were 8 bases for V and 4 bases for J; bases not matched to a gene: 8. This CDR3 has 13 residues. The CDR3 protein is CASAKDRRYEQYF. The DNA for the CDR3 is TGTGCCAGCGCCAAGGACAGGAGGTACGAGCAGTACTTC.

The chain is built from TRBV6-5 and TRBJ2-7; 8 nucleotides align to TRBD2. J lost 3 bases, V lost 8 bases, and 6 bases had no gene match. CDR3 length: 13 residues. CDR1 is MNHEY, CDR2 SVGAGI, per germline. The CDR3 DNA is TGTGCCAGCGATTGGGCGGGGGGCTACGAGCAGTACTTC. It yields the protein CASDWAGGYEQYF.

The chain recombines TRBV5-1 with TRBJ1-1, with D tentatively TRBD1 (5 bases). The CDR3 runs 16 residues. Germline values: CDR1 SGHRS, CDR2 YFSETQ. The V gene lost 0 bases and the J gene lost 1 base, with 13 bases spanning the gap. In DNA, the CDR3 is TGCGCCAGCAGCTTGGCCGTGGGACTCCAGAACACTGAAGCTTTCTTT. Protein sequence: CASSLAVGLQNTEAFF. The whole variable domain, remainder taken from reference TRBV5-1 and TRBJ1-1, is KAGVTQTPRYLIKTRGQQVTLSCSPISGHRSVSWYQQTPGQGLQFLFEYFSETQRNKGNFPGRFSGRQFSNSRSEMNVSTLELGDSALYLCASSLAVGLQNTEAFFGQGTRLTVV.

The chain couples TRBV11-2 to TRBJ2-3; TRBD1 agrees at 10 bases. Germline CDR1 reads SGHAT; CDR2 reads FQNNGV. This CDR3 has 15 residues. V lost 8 bases and J lost 3; bases outside the gene matches: 8. The CDR3 here is CASRGDRGRTDTQYF. The CDR3 DNA reads as TGTGCCAGCCGGGGCGACAGGGGGCGGACAGATACGCAGTATTTT.

The chain recombines TRBV5-1 with TRBJ2-7; D call uncertain. Germline CDR1 reads SGHRS; CDR2 reads YFSETQ. The CDR3 totals 16 residues. Trimming took 0 bases from V and 0 from J, leaving 13 bases between them. CDR3 sequence: CASSLEPRTDSYEQYF. The CDR3 DNA sequence: TGCGCCAGCAGCTTGGAGCCCAGAACAGACTCCTACGAGCAGTACTTC.